The rows below give T cell receptor beta chains drawn from one sample of a study of CD8+CD57+ T cells in acquired aplastic anemia. TCRdb independently ran MiXCR on the reads; one entry per CDR3 protein. This repertoire shows approximately 270,000 distinct CDR3 sequences, 55% to 65% found once; its top ten account for around 8%. Source material: sorted CD4+, CD8+, or CD8+CD57+ T cells (not recorded which) from PBMCs. These TCRs come from a human donor with severe aplastic anemia or a healthy control (not recorded which). Each CDR3 is given with its conserved first and last residue. Each record gives: D gene, V gene, clone size, J gene, CDR3 DNA, CDR3 protein. A D gene is named only where the DNA matches it firmly. Clone size is given for some rows only: seen once, a few or many times, or a class if the clone is expanded.

TRBD2	TRBV20-1	.	TRBJ2-7	TGCAGTGCAATCAAGCGGGGGGGGAGCTCCTACGAGCAGTACTTC	CSAIKRGGSSYEQYF
.	TRBV12-3/TRBV12-4	many	TRBJ1-2	TGTGCCAGCAGCTCACCGGGGGGGATAACGATCTATGGCTACACCTTC	CASSSPGGITIYGYTF
TRBD2	TRBV4-2	.	TRBJ2-7	TGTGCCAGCAGCCAAAGCGCGGGACTAGCGAAATACGAGCAGTACTTC	CASSQSAGLAKYEQYF
TRBD1	TRBV10-3	.	TRBJ1-1	TGTGCCATCAATCCGACAGGGGGCAACACTGAAGCTTTCTTT	CAINPTGGNTEAFF
TRBD1	TRBV7-7	.	TRBJ2-5	TGTGCTAGCAGCCCCGGGACAGCCCCCGGGGAGACCCAGTACTTC	CASSPGTAPGETQYF
TRBD1	TRBV5-1	few	TRBJ1-1	TGCGCCAGCAGCTCCGGACAGGGCGGTGGGGGCACTGAAGCTTTCTTT	CASSSGQGGGGTEAFF
.	TRBV7-3	.	TRBJ1-1	TGTGCCAGCAGCTTAGCCGGGACGGAACACAACACTGAAGCTTTCTTT	CASSLAGTEHNTEAFF
TRBD1	TRBV7-2	.	TRBJ2-3	TGTGCCAGCAGCTTGTGGGGACAGGCGAGCACAGATACGCAGTATTTT	CASSLWGQASTDTQYF
.	TRBV19	.	TRBJ1-3	TGTGCCAGTAGTTACCCAAGCCACAGGGACGCCAGCTCTGGAAACACCATATATTTT	CASSYPSHRDASSGNTIYF
.	TRBV20-1	.	TRBJ2-1	TGCAGTGCTAGAGGCCGAGGGTGGAATGAGCAGTTCTTC	CSARGRGWNEQFF
TRBD2	TRBV29-1	.	TRBJ2-5	TGCAGCGTTGACCACCAGCGGGAGAGGCCGGGGGAGACCCAGTACTTC	CSVDHQRERPGETQYF
TRBD1	TRBV29-1	.	TRBJ2-7	TGCAGCGTTGAGACTCGGACAGGGATGTTGTACGAGCAGTACTTC	CSVETRTGMLYEQYF
TRBD1	TRBV9	once	TRBJ2-7	TGTGCCAGCAGCGCGGGACAGGGCCCGCTGTACGAGCAGTACTTC	CASSAGQGPLYEQYF
.	TRBV20-1	many	TRBJ2-3	TGCAGTGCGAATTGGGGGTCTAACACAGATACGCAGTATTTT	CSANWGSNTDTQYF
.	TRBV19	many	TRBJ2-1	TGTGCCAGTGGACAACACAATGAGCAGTTCTTC	CASGQHNEQFF
TRBD2	TRBV7-2	many	TRBJ2-2	TGTGCCAGCAGCTTAGCGGGCGGGACTAGCGGGACCGGGGAGCTGTTTTTT	CASSLAGGTSGTGELFF
TRBD2	TRBV7-7	.	TRBJ2-1	TGTGCCAGCAGCTTCAGACTAGCGGGGGGGCGAAATGAGCAGTTCTTC	CASSFRLAGGRNEQFF
TRBD1	TRBV24-1	many	TRBJ2-1	TGTGCCACCAGTGACCCGGGACAGGGGGCCAATGAGCGGTTCTTC	CATSDPGQGANERFF
.	TRBV9	.	TRBJ2-3	TGTGCCAGCAGCGTACAAGCGGGTGGTCAAGATACGCAGTATTTT	CASSVQAGGQDTQYF
TRBD1	TRBV12-3/TRBV12-4	.	TRBJ1-2	TGTGCCAGCAGGTCCGGGACAGAGCTTCTATACGGCTACACCTTC	CASRSGTELLYGYTF
.	TRBV19	.	TRBJ2-7	TGTGCCAGTAGGCCAGGACAGCTTTCCTACGAGCAGTACTTC	CASRPGQLSYEQYF
.	TRBV29-1	.	TRBJ2-5	TGCAGCGTTGATGGTTACTGGCCTGGGACCCAGTACTTC	CSVDGYWPGTQYF
.	TRBV12-3/TRBV12-4	.	TRBJ2-2	TGTGCCACCAGTGATTTCCGGGGGAACACCGGGGAGCTGTTTTTT	CATSDFRGNTGELFF
.	TRBV24-1	once	TRBJ2-5	TGTGCCACCAGTGACTCAAAAACGGGGGTACAAGAGACCCAGTGCTTC	CATSDSKTGVQETQCF
.	TRBV19	.	TRBJ1-5	TGTGCCAGTAGTACGGAAACAGGATCCCAGCCCCAGCATTTT	CASSTETGSQPQHF
TRBD1	TRBV15	.	TRBJ1-5	TGTGCCACCAGCGGGACAGGGTTGGATCAGCCCCAGCATTTT	CATSGTGLDQPQHF
.	TRBV19	many	TRBJ1-5	TGTGCCAGTAGTATACTGGGGAGGAGCAATCAGCCCCAGCATTTT	CASSILGRSNQPQHF
.	TRBV9	few	TRBJ1-1	TGTGCCAGCAGCGTAGGACCGGCGGGCAGGGGCAAGGGCACTGAAGCTTTCTTT	CASSVGPAGRGKGTEAFF
.	TRBV20-1	.	TRBJ1-1	TGCAGTGCTAGGAGGGGGATGGACACTGAAGCTTTCTTT	CSARRGMDTEAFF
TRBD2	TRBV10-3	.	TRBJ2-1	TGTGCCATCAGCGGGACTAGCGGGATTTATGAGCAGTTCTTC	CAISGTSGIYEQFF
TRBD1	TRBV4-1	.	TRBJ2-7	TGCGCCAGCAGCTTTTCCCCGGGACAGAGTAGGATCTACGAGCAGTACTTC	CASSFSPGQSRIYEQYF